The present T cell receptor (beta chain) was sequenced within a study of blood T cell repertoires in COVID-19. Study overall: Both acute and convalescent COVID-19 samples were obtained from the United States, Italy and Spain.

Assay used: immunoSEQ multiplex PCR; TCRdb lists only in-frame clones, some missing. Found here are 200,000 to 250,000 clones, 75% to 85% of them singletons; the top ten hold approximately 9.1%. Participants were aged about 18 to 100 years from roughly 25 US areas. V shed 8 bases, J shed 4 bases, and the junction held 15 bases outside the gene matches. This CDR3 has 17 residues. Germline V CDR1 and CDR2: SGHTA, FQGNSA. The chain combines TRBV7-2 with TRBJ1-1; TRBD1 agrees at 11 bases. Sequenced material: PBMCs or T cells enriched from blood (not recorded which). This receptor was identified in a woman in her fifties or sixties with acute COVID-19. The CDR3: CASGRTGQGVGGTEAFF. The CDR3 nucleotides read TGTGCCAGCGGACGGACGGGACAGGGGGTCGGTGGCACTGAAGCTTTCTTT.